What follows are 7 T cell receptor beta chains derived from one specimen sequenced in a study of T cells after yellow fever vaccination. From the 5' RACE reads, TCRdb called clonotypes with MiXCR, one entry per CDR3 protein. The table includes 120,000 or so distinct CDR3 sequences, roughly 15% detected once. Sequencing used CD8+ T cells sorted from PBMCs, obtained 5 days after the yellow fever booster vaccination. The receptors here all came from a man younger than 35 who received the YFV17D yellow fever vaccine.

V and J are TRBV19 and TRBJ2-3; 13 bases line up with TRBD2. Trimming at V came to 5 bases and at J to 4 bases, leaving 3 bases not matched to a gene. This CDR3 contains 15 residues. The germline V gene encodes CDR1 LNHDA and CDR2 SQIVND (reference sequence). CDR3 nucleotide sequence: TGTGCCAGTAGTGTGACTAGCGGGGGGTCAGATACGCAGTATTTT. Its translation: CASSVTSGGSDTQYF.

This clonotype was observed a few times. The CDR3 nucleotides are TGTGCCAGTAGTATCCTTATAGGGCGCAATGAGCAGTTCTTC. Amino acids: CASSILIGRNEQFF. This chain uses TRBV19 with TRBJ2-1; D is ambiguous. V lost 3 bases, J lost 6 bases, and 12 bases lay in between. The CDR3 is 14 amino acids. From germline, CDR1 is LNHDA and CDR2 SQIVND (reference sequence).

This chain joins TRBV6-5 and TRBJ1-2, with D perhaps TRBD1 (6 bases). Germline-derived CDR1 and CDR2 are MNHEY and SVGAGI. Trimming shortened V by 3 bases and J by 4 bases, and 12 bases separated the two germline ends. This CDR3 spans 14 amino acids. The CDR3 reads CASSYRQATYGYTF. The CDR3 DNA reads as TGTGCCAGCAGTTATAGACAGGCTACCTATGGCTACACCTTC.

The gene calls are TRBV3-1 and TRBJ2-3; the D is unclear. Deletions cut 1 base from V and 0 bases from J, with 11 bases between. This CDR3 contains 16 residues. Per germline, CDR1 LGHDT and CDR2 YNNKEL (reference sequence). CDR3 coding DNA: TGTGCCAGCAGCCAAGTACTGAGTACTAGCACAGATACGCAGTATTTT. Translating gives CASSQVLSTSTDTQYF.

This clonotype was seen only a few times. The gene calls are TRBV12-3 or TRBV12-4 and TRBJ2-7; maybe TRBD1 (6 bases). CDR3 length equals 12 residues. Trimming removed 2 bases from V and 6 bases from J, with 8 bases in between. The DNA for the CDR3 is TGTGCCAGCAGTTTACTCAGGGGCGAGCAGTACGTC. Amino acids: CASSLLRGEQYV.

This clonotype has at least ten counts. The chain carries TRBV7-9 and TRBJ2-3; tentative D call: TRBD2 (5 bases). Trimming pared 2 bases from V and 5 bases from J, leaving 17 bases between. The CDR3 loop spans 16 amino acids. Germline CDR1 is SEHNR and CDR2 is FQNEAQ (reference sequence). CDR3 sequence: CASSLITTGVEDTQYF. The CDR3 DNA sequence: TGTGCCAGCAGCTTAATCACGACCGGGGTAGAAGATACGCAGTATTTT.

This clonotype was observed a few times. The CDR3 reads CASSVEAGGTTDTQYF. CDR3 coding DNA: TGTGCCAGCAGCGTAGAAGCGGGGGGGACCACAGATACGCAGTATTTT. The chain carries TRBV9 and TRBJ2-3; 10 bases align to TRBD2. CDR1 SGDLS and CDR2 YYNGEE come from the germline V gene. The CDR3 length is 16 residues. Germline trimming cut 0 bases from V and 2 bases from J; bases unmatched to any gene: 3.